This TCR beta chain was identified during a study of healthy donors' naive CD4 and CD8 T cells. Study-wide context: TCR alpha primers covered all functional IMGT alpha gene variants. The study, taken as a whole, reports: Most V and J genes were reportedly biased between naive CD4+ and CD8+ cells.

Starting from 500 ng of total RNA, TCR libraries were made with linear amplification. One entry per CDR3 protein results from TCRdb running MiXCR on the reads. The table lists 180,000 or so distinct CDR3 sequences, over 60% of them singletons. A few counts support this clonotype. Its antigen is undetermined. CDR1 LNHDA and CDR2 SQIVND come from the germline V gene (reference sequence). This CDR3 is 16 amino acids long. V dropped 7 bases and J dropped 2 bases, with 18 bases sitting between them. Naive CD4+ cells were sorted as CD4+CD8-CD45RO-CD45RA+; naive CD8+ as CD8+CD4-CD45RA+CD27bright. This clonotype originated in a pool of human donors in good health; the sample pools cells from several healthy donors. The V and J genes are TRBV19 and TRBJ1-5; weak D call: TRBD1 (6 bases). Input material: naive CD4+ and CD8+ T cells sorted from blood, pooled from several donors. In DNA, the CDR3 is TGTGCCAGTATTCGGGCAGGGGAAGGTGGCAATCAGCCCCAGCATTTT. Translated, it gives CASIRAGEGGNQPQHF.